This T cell receptor beta chain was obtained from a study of human T cells and chemical hapten exposure. Looking at the study overall: Per-sample TCR yield variability stemmed mainly from small pooled library volume differences.

This clonotype was seen more than once but under ten times. The time point denotes: healthy volunteer bleed at 6 weeks. It was from unfractionated whole blood that total RNA was extracted. Trimming shortened V by 5 bases and J by 7 bases, and 17 bases separated the two germline ends. CDR3 length: 14 amino acids. TCRdb re-called the RACE reads through MiXCR, storing one row per CDR3 protein. The data hold some 78,000 distinct CDR3 sequences, with 8.6% observed a single time. The specimen was whole blood. The chain couples TRBV12-3 or TRBV12-4 to TRBJ1-2; D is possibly TRBD1 (5 bases). The TCR sequence derives from a male donor in good health. Some clones in this sample may be carry-over from other donors' samples. The CDR3: CASSPSRQSGGYTF. The CDR3 nucleotides read TGTGCCAGCAGTCCATCTAGACAGTCCGGTGGCTACACCTTC.